This T cell receptor (beta chain) was identified during a study of cytomegalovirus exposure and HLA in healthy donors. Background on the study: A later analysis reported the roughly 120 validation repertoires used the same platform as the approximately 670 first-cohort repertoires.

CDR1 KGHSH and CDR2 LQKENI come from the germline V gene. V was cut by 4 bases and J by 0 bases, with 8 bases left in between. This CDR3 is built from 14 residues. Here immunoSEQ multiplex PCR was the method, and the copy in TCRdb shows in-frame clones only, minus some. There are some 85,000 clones in the sample; roughly 96% occur only once, and approximately 1.4% lies in the top ten. A word on this clone: What it binds is unknown.

Notes on the study in general: The TCR clusters that emerged in the first cohort tended, a later analysis found, to co-occur in the 120 or so validation repertoires. The study recorded 164 TCR beta chains that were cytomegalovirus-associated.

Sample: PBMCs. This TCR was sampled from a woman between 18 and 29 years old in good health and CMV-seronegative. The V call is TRBV18, the J call TRBJ2-3; D ambiguous. The CDR3 region is CASSLTPSTDTQYF. Here the CDR3 DNA reads TGTGCCAGCTCACTGACACCTAGCACAGATACGCAGTATTTT.